The clone carrying this T cell receptor beta chain has a handful of counts. Its antigen remains unidentified. This specimen belongs to a study of CD8+ T cells in alopecia areata. The ends were cut back, 7 bases at V and 7 bases at J, with 13 bases in the middle. Germline V CDR1 and CDR2: SQVTM, ANQGSEA. This CDR3 is built from 11 residues. Noted treatment: oral pan-JAK inhibitor, 5-10 mg twice daily. Study-level points and caveats: A large proportion of expanded lesional clones were detected persisting in scalp and blood during tofacitinib.

Extracted RNA was reverse transcribed into cDNA, the sequencing template. Clones were sequenced by immunoSEQ multiplex PCR, and TCRdb holds only the in-frame ones, with some missing. The repertoire holds around 270,000 clones, with roughly 60% as singletons. Sequenced here: CD4+ T cells sorted from blood, sampled at week 24, from a patient treated with tofacitinib. This clonotype originated in a human donor with alopecia areata. The chain couples TRBV29-1 to TRBJ1-2, with D unclear. The CDR3 nucleotides are TGCAGCGAGGTTGGAACGGGTGGCTACACCTTC. This gives the protein CSEVGTGGYTF.